This T cell receptor beta chain was sequenced for a study of shared clonotypes between healthy human individuals. Notes on the study in general: Deeper or shallower sequencing was expected to change how clonotypes are shared among donors.

Selected positively for CCR7 and CD45RO-negative, naive CD8 cells excluded terminally differentiated effector memory CD45RA+ cells. About this clone: Its antigen is currently unknown.

This CDR3 comprises 16 residues. Deletions cut 3 bases from V and 7 bases from J, with 21 bases between. The germline V gene encodes CDR1 MNHEY and CDR2 SMNVEV (reference sequence). TCRdb's table, derived via immunoSEQ multiplex PCR, lists solely in-frame clones and lacks some. This table has some 630,000 clones, approximately 96% appearing once. The chain employs TRBV27 and TRBJ2-5; D call uncertain. The sequenced sample was naive CD8+ T cells sorted from blood. The TCR comes from a woman in her thirties in good health. CDR3 coding DNA: TGTGCCAGCAGTTTGGACGGTACAATGGGGATGGGGACCCAGTACTTC. Amino acids: CASSLDGTMGMGTQYF.